The 28 T cell receptor beta chains below were found in one sample sequenced in a study of neurological immune-mediated disorders. TCRdb independently ran MiXCR on the 5' RACE reads; one entry per CDR3 protein. The data hold over 25,000 distinct CDR3 sequences, with around 21% observed a single time. Sequencing input: PBMCs. The receptors shown here come from a woman in her sixties or seventies in good health.

This clonotype has at least ten counts. This sequence joins TRBV5-1 and TRBJ1-1; 7 bases agree with TRBD1. After removal of 2 bases from V and 4 bases from J, the junction contained 5 bases not matched to a gene. The CDR3 spans 14 residues. The germline gives CDR1 SGHRS, CDR2 YFSETQ. This CDR3 is CASSFQGEGTEAFF. Written as DNA, the CDR3 is TGCGCCAGCAGCTTTCAGGGGGAGGGCACTGAAGCTTTCTTT.

This sequence joins TRBV5-1 and TRBJ2-3; possibly TRBD1 for D (6 bases). The CDR3 sequence is 14 residues long. With 4 bases removed from V and 5 bases from J, the gap between germline ends came to 14 bases. Germline CDR1 is SGHRS and CDR2 is YFSETQ. CDR3: CASSPNPGVDTQYF. As DNA, the CDR3 is TGCGCCAGCAGCCCGAACCCAGGGGTAGATACGCAGTATTTT.

The V call is TRBV5-1, the J call TRBJ2-4, with a tentative D call TRBD1 (5 bases). Germline assignment: CDR1 SGHRS and CDR2 YFSETQ. The V end lost 4 bases, the J end lost 8 bases, and 19 bases lay between the germline ends. This CDR3 comprises 15 residues. The CDR3 DNA reads TGCGCCAGCAGCGTTGGGTATAGCACAGGCGACATTCAGTACTTC. Its protein product is CASSVGYSTGDIQYF. Filled out from reference TRBV5-1 and TRBJ2-4, the complete variable domain reads KAGVTQTPRYLIKTRGQQVTLSCSPISGHRSVSWYQQTPGQGLQFLFEYFSETQRNKGNFPGRFSGRQFSNSRSEMNVSTLELGDSALYLCASSVGYSTGDIQYFGAGTRLSVL.

This clonotype was seen repeatedly, ten times or more. The gene calls are TRBV14 and TRBJ2-1; TRBD1 matches at 9 bases. Germline-derived CDR1 and CDR2 are SGHDN and FVKESK. The CDR3 is 16 residues long. Unmatched junction bases numbered 8, after V lost 4 bases and J lost 4 bases. The CDR3 protein is CASSLRSGTGYNEQFF. The CDR3 coding sequence is TGTGCCAGCAGCCTTCGGAGCGGGACAGGGTACAATGAGCAGTTCTTC.

This clonotype was recorded many times. The chain links TRBV27 to TRBJ2-1; 10 positions match TRBD2. The CDR3 has 15 amino acids. CDR1 and CDR2 (germline): MNHEY, SMNVEV (reference sequence). V shed 3 bases, J shed 10 bases, and the junction held 9 bases outside the gene matches. Here the CDR3 DNA reads TGTGCCAGCAGTTTGAGCGGGGGGGCCGGAGGGGAGCAGTTCTTC. The encoded protein is CASSLSGGAGGEQFF.

This clonotype was seen ten or more times. The chain links TRBV28 to TRBJ1-5; D not resolved. Germline V CDR1 and CDR2: MDHEN, SYDVKM. The V and J ends lost 5 bases and 6 bases respectively, with 17 bases between them. The CDR3 has 15 residues. The DNA for the CDR3 is TGTGCCAGCAGTCTACGGACTGGCCGGGGTCAGCCCCAGCATTTT. It encodes CASSLRTGRGQPQHF.

This clonotype was found many times. The V call is TRBV21-1, the J call TRBJ1-2. TRBV21-1 is designated a pseudogene. The CDR3 spans 12 residues. The CDR3 protein is CASISEVYGYTF. The DNA for the CDR3 is TGTGCCAGCATCTCGGAGGTATATGGCTACACCTTC.

This CDR3 is CASSSPGLPYNEQFF. The CDR3 DNA reads TGTGCCAGCAGCTCGCCTGGGTTGCCCTACAATGAGCAGTTCTTC. The genes are TRBV7-2 and TRBJ2-1; D not certain. V lost 4 bases to trimming and J lost 2 bases, with 12 bases between them. Per germline, CDR1 SGHTA and CDR2 FQGNSA. The CDR3 length is 15 residues.

By share, this clonotype counts as medium-sized. The chain couples TRBV6-5 to TRBJ1-1; D gene uncertain. Trimming shortened V by 0 bases and J by 1 base, and 9 bases separated the two germline ends. Germline assignment: CDR1 MNHEY and CDR2 SVGAGI. This CDR3 has 15 amino acids. The CDR3, as DNA: TGTGCCAGCAGTTACTCCGGGATACGGAACACTGAAGCTTTCTTT. This sequence encodes CASSYSGIRNTEAFF.

Of note for this clonotype: This may arise from a read error, as a much more abundant clone is one base away. The chain is built from TRBV5-1 and TRBJ2-3; 14 bases agree with TRBD2. The CDR3 is 16 amino acids. Germline lookup yields CDR1 SGHRS and CDR2 YFSETQ. In nucleotides, the CDR3 is TGCGCCAGCAGCTGGACTAGCGGGGGGCCCCCAGATATGCAGTATTTT. Translating it yields CASSWTSGGPPDMQYF.

The chain carries TRBV28 and TRBJ2-3; 9 bases agree with TRBD1. The V gene's germline CDR1 is MDHEN and CDR2 SYDVKM. CDR3 length: 16 amino acids. J was trimmed by 5 bases and V by 6 bases; bases with no gene match: 12. The CDR3 sequence: CASSTSQGAQIDTQYF. The CDR3 DNA is TGTGCCAGCAGCACGTCACAGGGGGCGCAAATAGATACGCAGTATTTT.

This clonotype has a count of ten or more. The CDR3 DNA reads TGTGCCAGCAGTTACACTCGGACTAGCGGGAACAACAATGAGCAGTTCTTC. Translation gives CASSYTRTSGNNNEQFF. The chain employs TRBV12-3 or TRBV12-4 and TRBJ2-1, with TRBD2 matching 12 bases. This CDR3 is 17 amino acids long. The V gene end was trimmed by 4 bases and the J gene end by 5 bases; junction bases not matched to a gene: 9.

There are many counts of this clonotype. A junction end diverges from the germline sequence, so it may reflect a read error. J is TRBJ1-1 and V is TRBV7-2, with D hard to call. CDR1 is SGHTA, CDR2 FQGNSA, per germline. The CDR3 contains 12 residues. CDR3 amino acids: CASSLLNTETFF. The DNA of the CDR3 is TGTGCCAGCAGCTTACTAAACACTGAAACTTTCTTT.

This clonotype was seen many times. The J gene is TRBJ2-5, the V gene TRBV6-5; 8 bases agree with TRBD1. Per germline, CDR1 MNHEY and CDR2 SVGAGI. CDR3 size: 13 residues. V lost 5 bases to trimming and J lost 9 bases; unmatched junction nucleotides: 8. The CDR3 reads CASSPGRGQPQYF. For the CDR3, the DNA is TGTGCCAGCAGTCCGGGCAGGGGGCAACCCCAGTACTTC.

This clonotype occurred many times. This chain links TRBV29-1 with TRBJ2-3, with a tentative D call TRBD2 (5 bases). The germline V gene has CDR1 SQVTM and CDR2 ANQGSEA. This CDR3 has 14 residues. V was cut by 1 base and J by 1 base, with 9 bases left in between. CDR3 bases: TGCAGCGTTGAAGTACCAGCGGGCACAGATACGCAGTATTTT. Translated, it gives CSVEVPAGTDTQYF.

This clonotype is a singleton in its sample. A read error is possible here, since a much larger clone lies one base away. The V call is TRBV6-5, the J call TRBJ1-5, with a possible D match to TRBD1 (6 bases). CDR1 is MNHEY, CDR2 SVGAGI, per germline. V lost 7 bases, J lost 7 bases, and 23 bases lay in between. The CDR3 length is 16 residues. In nucleotides, the CDR3 is TGTGCCAGCATCCCTAAAGGGGACATCAGAATCCAGCCCCAGCATTTT. Its translation is CASIPKGDIRIQPQHF.

This clonotype was picked up a small number of times. The chain recombines TRBV6-2 or TRBV6-3 with TRBJ2-7, with 8 bases that match TRBD1. Germline lookup yields CDR1 MNHEY and CDR2 SVGEGT. This CDR3 contains 12 residues. The V and J ends lost 8 bases and 7 bases, in that order; junction bases with no gene match: 7. The CDR3 reads CASQGAKWEQYF. As DNA, the CDR3 is TGTGCCAGCCAGGGGGCGAAATGGGAGCAGTACTTC.

This clonotype was counted many times. V is TRBV20-1 and J is TRBJ1-5; a weak D match, TRBD1 (6 bases). Trimming took off 6 bases at V and 2 bases at J, with 17 bases between the two ends. Looked up from germline, CDR1 is DFQATT and CDR2 is SNEGSKA (reference sequence). This CDR3 comprises 15 residues. The CDR3 reads CSAPPTGAGNQPQHF. For the CDR3, the DNA is TGCAGTGCACCCCCCACGGGGGCGGGCAATCAGCCCCAGCATTTT.

Concerning this clonotype itself: This may be a read error: a much more frequent sequence differs by one nucleotide. The rearrangement links TRBV4-2 to TRBJ1-6, with D maybe TRBD1 (6 bases). The length of the CDR3 is 13 residues. Trimming removed 10 bases at V and 7 bases at J, with 14 bases between. Germline V gives CDR1 LGHNA, CDR2 YNFKEQ. The CDR3 sequence is CAISKGQNSPLHF. The CDR3 DNA reads TGTGCCATCAGTAAGGGACAAAATTCACCCCTCCACTTT.

V usage is TRBV6-4 and J usage is TRBJ2-1; D may be TRBD1 or TRBD2 (5 bases each). The germline V gene has CDR1 MRHNA and CDR2 SNTAGT. The CDR3 is 13 amino acids. The V end lost 6 bases, the J end lost 10 bases, and 16 bases lay between the germline ends. The CDR3 here is CASRPVNGAEQFF. The CDR3 bases are TGTGCCAGCAGGCCTGTAAACGGGGCCGAGCAGTTCTTC.

V is TRBV20-1 and J is TRBJ1-2; 12 bases match TRBD1. The CDR3 covers 13 residues. J was trimmed by 5 bases and V by 6 bases; bases with no gene match: 4. Germline V gives CDR1 DFQATT, CDR2 SNEGSKA (reference sequence). CDR3 protein: CSAGDRGLYGYTF. The CDR3 DNA follows: TGCAGTGCGGGGGACAGGGGGCTGTATGGCTACACCTTC.

In its sample, this clonotype was seen many times. The chain recombines TRBV25-1 with TRBJ2-5, with D maybe TRBD2 (6 bases). The CDR3 loop spans 16 amino acids. The V end lost 6 bases, the J end lost 2 bases, and 19 bases lay between the germline ends. The germline V gene has CDR1 MGHDK and CDR2 SYGVNS. The CDR3 protein is CASRALGRGSQETQYF. The CDR3 bases are TGTGCCAGCAGGGCCCTCGGGAGAGGTTCACAAGAGACCCAGTACTTC.

A note on this clonotype: This may stem from a read error, because a much larger clone lies one nucleotide away. The chain links TRBV20-1 to TRBJ2-2; 10 positions match TRBD2. The CDR3 loop spans 14 amino acids. Germline assignment: CDR1 DFQATT and CDR2 SNEGSKA (reference sequence). CDR3 protein: CSAVAGGGTGDLFF. CDR3 nucleotides: TGCAGTGCGGTAGCGGGAGGAGGCACCGGGGATCTGTTTTTT.

This clonotype was seen at least ten times. The CDR3 DNA reads TGTGCCAGCAGTCCCCGCCCGGTCTCTGGAAACACCATATATTTT. This codes for CASSPRPVSGNTIYF. The gene calls are TRBV27 and TRBJ1-3; D unclear. This CDR3 region has 15 residues. CDR1 and CDR2 from the germline V gene are MNHEY and SMNVEV (reference sequence). V lost 5 bases, J lost 0 bases, and 11 bases lay in between.

This clonotype was found many times. V gene TRBV10-3 combines with J gene TRBJ2-6; a possible D gene is TRBD1 (5 bases). The CDR3 is 17 amino acids. V gave up 2 bases and J gave up 1 base, with 12 bases separating them. The germline CDR1 and CDR2 sequences are ENHRY and SYGVKD. As DNA, the CDR3 is TGTGCCATCAGTGAGACAGGTGATTTTTCTGGGGCCAACGTCCTGACTTTC. Translation gives CAISETGDFSGANVLTF.

This clonotype was observed many times. V gene TRBV20-1 combines with J gene TRBJ2-7; 12 bases map to TRBD2. Germline V gene lookup returns CDR1 DFQATT and CDR2 SNEGSKA (reference sequence). This CDR3 spans 15 amino acids. J was trimmed by 1 base and V by 1 base; bases with no gene match: 2. The CDR3 DNA sequence: TGCAGTGCTAGAGTAGGACTAGCGGGGTCCTACGAGCAGTACTTC. Its protein product is CSARVGLAGSYEQYF.

This clonotype occurred many times. V gene TRBV7-2 combines with J gene TRBJ2-5; the D gene is possibly TRBD2 (5 bases). The CDR3 has 17 amino acids. The germline V gene has CDR1 SGHTA and CDR2 FQGNSA. Trimming removed 3 bases from V and 3 bases from J, with 20 bases in between. The CDR3 reads CASSFLGGPQPKETQYF. In DNA form, the CDR3 reads TGTGCCAGCAGCTTCCTTGGCGGGCCGCAGCCAAAAGAGACCCAGTACTTC.

Only a few counts were recorded for this clonotype. The rearrangement links TRBV28 to TRBJ2-2, with D possibly being TRBD1 (6 bases). The CDR3 runs 17 residues. V was shortened by 5 bases and J by 5 bases, with 21 bases between the two germline ends. CDR1 and CDR2 from the germline V gene are MDHEN and SYDVKM. CDR3 nucleotide sequence: TGTGCCAGCAGTCTCAACAAAGGGGGTGGCTTAACCGGGGAGCTGTTTTTT. Translation: CASSLNKGGGLTGELFF.